This TCR beta chain was retrieved from a study of identical twins. Study-wide points: Out-of-frame alpha sequences shared by twins were enriched for low generation probability.

The germline V gene encodes CDR1 SEHNR and CDR2 FQNEAQ (reference sequence). V was clipped by 6 bases and J by 0 bases, with 12 bases between them. The CDR3 is 16 amino acids. Notes on this clonotype: The target antigen is unknown.

TCRdb re-called the 5' RACE reads with MiXCR, one entry per CDR3 protein. The sample records around 1.7 million distinct CDR3 sequences, around 29% being singletons. V gene TRBV7-9 combines with J gene TRBJ2-6; D remains ambiguous. The clonotype comes from a newborn girl in good health. The sequencing sample was made of cord blood. The CDR3 nucleotides are TGTGCCAGCAGTAAGGATTTTAGCTCTGGGGCCAACGTCCTGACTTTC. It specifies CASSKDFSSGANVLTF. Looking up the rest from reference TRBV7-9 and TRBJ2-6 gives the full variable domain: DTGVSQNPRHKITKRGQNVTFRCDPISEHNRLYWYRQTLGQGPEFLTYFQNEAQLEKSRLLSDRFSAERPKGSFSTLEIQRTEQGDSAMYLCASSKDFSSGANVLTFGAGSRLTVL.